These 17 T cell receptor beta chains were all obtained from the same sample, sequenced in a study of healthy donors' naive CD4 and CD8 T cells (dated by TCRdb to 2013 to 2016). Instrument on record: 454 GS FLX Titanium. A previously published linear amplification protocol was used to build TCR libraries from around 500 ng of total RNA. TCRdb reprocessed the public reads (quality trimming at Q25 with fastp, clone calling with MiXCR) and kept in-frame beta chains. Under each unique CDR3 protein, matching rows form one entry showing the most common genes and DNA. Present in this sample are about 200,000 distinct CDR3 sequences, over 60% of which were seen just once. Less than 2.5% of the sample goes to the ten largest clones. The sample consisted of naive CD4+ and CD8+ T cells sorted from blood, pooled from several donors. This sample's cell subset or site label indicates: FACS-sorted naive CD4+ (CD45RO-CD45RA+) and naive CD8+ (CD45RA+CD27bright) T cells. Source of these receptors: a pool of human donors in good health; the sample pools cells from several healthy donors.

The V call is TRBV27, the J call TRBJ2-7; TRBD2 aligns across 8 bases. Germline V gives CDR1 MNHEY, CDR2 SMNVEV (reference sequence). Germline trimming cut 3 bases from V and 3 bases from J; bases unmatched to any gene: 7. This CDR3 has 15 residues. The DNA for the CDR3 is TGTGCCAGCAGTTTCTCCGGGACTAGTGGCTACGAGCAGTACTTC. It translates to CASSFSGTSGYEQYF.

The chain recombines TRBV6-5 with TRBJ2-7; D unresolved. Germline V lookup: CDR1 MNHEY, CDR2 SVGAGI. The CDR3 length is 11 residues. V was pared by 2 bases and J by 6 bases, with 5 bases between. CDR3 loop: CASSYTGEQYF. The CDR3 DNA follows: TGTGCCAGCAGTTACACGGGCGAGCAGTACTTC.

The genes are TRBV19 and TRBJ1-6; 9 bases map to TRBD1. V was clipped by 7 bases and J by 7 bases; unmatched bases: 11. CDR1 and CDR2 (germline): LNHDA, SQIVND (reference sequence). This CDR3 spans 16 amino acids. The CDR3 region is CASNRGQGGLNSPLHF. For the CDR3, the DNA is TGTGCCAGTAACCGGGGACAGGGAGGTTTGAATTCACCCCTCCACTTT.

The V call is TRBV6-6, the J call TRBJ2-7; tentative D call: TRBD2 (6 bases). Germline CDR1 reads MNHNY; CDR2 reads SVGAGI (reference sequence). The CDR3 is 16 amino acids. Trimming took off 0 bases at V and 0 bases at J, with 12 bases between the two ends. The DNA for the CDR3 is TGTGCCAGCAGTTACTCGGGGGGACCCAGCTCCTACGAGCAGTACGTC. Its protein is CASSYSGGPSSYEQYV.

The genes are TRBV19 and TRBJ1-5, with TRBD1 matching over 8 bases. CDR1 and CDR2 (germline): LNHDA, SQIVND (reference sequence). Losses at the gene ends were 5 bases for V and 5 bases for J; bases not matched to a gene: 5. The CDR3 has 14 residues. In nucleotides, the CDR3 is TGTGCCAGTAGTCCTGGACAGGGATATCAGCCCCAGCATTTT. This translates into CASSPGQGYQPQHF.

This CDR3 reads CSVEDRAEQYF. CDR3 coding DNA: TGCAGCGTTGAGGACCGGGCCGAGCAGTACTTC. The V call is TRBV29-1, the J call TRBJ2-7, with no clear D. Trimming removed 3 bases at V and 6 bases at J, with 9 bases between. The CDR3 sequence is 11 residues long. Germline V gene sequence: CDR1 SQVTM, CDR2 ANQGSEA.

This sequence joins TRBV29-1 and TRBJ2-7, with unresolved D. The V end lost 6 bases, the J end lost 3 bases, and 6 bases lay between the germline ends. CDR1 is SQVTM, CDR2 ANQGSEA, per germline. The CDR3 is made up of 10 amino acids. CDR3 residues: CSVLIYEQYF. The CDR3 DNA reads TGCAGCGTCCTCATCTACGAGCAGTACTTC.

V usage is TRBV29-1 and J usage is TRBJ2-7; 7 bases align to TRBD1. With 7 bases clipped from V and 2 bases from J, the junction kept 8 bases outside the gene matches. The CDR3 contains 13 residues. CDR1 and CDR2 from the germline V gene are SQVTM and ANQGSEA. CDR3 residues: CSAEGDRPYEQYF. Written as DNA, the CDR3 is TGCAGCGCCGAAGGGGACAGACCCTACGAGCAGTACTTC.

Only one count was recorded for this clonotype. The J gene is TRBJ1-5, the V gene TRBV19; no clear D. CDR1 and CDR2 (germline): LNHDA, SQIVND (reference sequence). V gave up 0 bases and J gave up 1 base, with 13 bases separating them. This CDR3 has 17 amino acids. CDR3 sequence: CASSIETLTGSNQPQHF. The CDR3 nucleotides read TGTGCCAGTAGTATAGAGACCCTGACGGGGAGCAATCAGCCCCAGCATTTT.

The chain couples TRBV29-1 to TRBJ2-1; 11 bases line up with TRBD2. This CDR3 is 16 amino acids long. Germline V gives CDR1 SQVTM, CDR2 ANQGSEA. Trimming removed 3 bases from V and 4 bases from J; junction bases left unmatched: 8. Written as DNA, the CDR3 is TGCAGCGTTGATGTTTTTAGCGGGAGGGCGTACAATGAGCAGTTCTTC. Residues: CSVDVFSGRAYNEQFF.

This CDR3 reads CASSIPQGTTNYGYTF. Here the CDR3 DNA reads TGTGCCAGTAGTATACCCCAGGGTACGACTAACTATGGCTACACCTTC. The gene calls are TRBV19 and TRBJ1-2, with D maybe TRBD1 (5 bases). The CDR3 sequence is 16 residues long. V was trimmed by 2 bases and J by 0 bases, leaving 13 bases between them. CDR1 LNHDA and CDR2 SQIVND come from the germline V gene (reference sequence).

This clonotype has a handful of counts. The gene calls are TRBV2 and TRBJ1-2; no firm D call. The CDR3 totals 13 residues. The V and J ends lost 11 bases and 0 bases respectively, with 13 bases between them. Germline loops: CDR1 SNHLY, CDR2 FYNNEI. The CDR3 loop reads CAFCPAPNYGYTF. DNA for the CDR3: TGTGCCTTTTGTCCAGCTCCTAACTATGGCTACACCTTC.

This clonotype was seen once. J is TRBJ2-7 and V is TRBV29-1, with 9 positions matching TRBD2. The V segment lost 5 bases and the J segment 2 bases; nucleotides outside the gene matches: 7. The CDR3 has 14 amino acids. CDR1 and CDR2 from the germline V gene are SQVTM and ANQGSEA. In nucleotides, the CDR3 is TGCAGCGTTAAACCGGGACTAGCAGCCTACGAGCAGTACTTC. It translates to CSVKPGLAAYEQYF.

V is TRBV6-6 and J is TRBJ1-1; D not resolved. CDR1 is MNHNY, CDR2 SVGAGI, per germline (reference sequence). The CDR3 sequence is 14 residues long. V dropped 2 bases and J dropped 3 bases, with 10 bases sitting between them. CDR3 DNA sequence: TGTGCCAGCAGTTACGGTGTTCCGGACACTGAAGCTTTCTTT. Translating it yields CASSYGVPDTEAFF.

This clonotype appeared a single time. The chain recombines TRBV15 with TRBJ2-7; D might be TRBD1 or TRBD2, each matching 6 bases. Germline lookup yields CDR1 LNHNV and CDR2 YYDKDF (reference sequence). The CDR3 is made up of 15 amino acids. With 5 bases removed from V and 3 bases from J, the gap between germline ends came to 17 bases. CDR3 in DNA: TGTGCCACCAGCGGCCTCGGAGGGGGTGGCTACGAGCAGTACTTC. Protein product: CATSGLGGGGYEQYF.

The V call is TRBV13, the J call TRBJ2-3; D gene uncertain. V was cut by 5 bases and J by 4 bases, with 10 bases left in between. Germline lookup yields CDR1 PRHDT and CDR2 FYEKMQ (reference sequence). This CDR3 is 13 amino acids long. CDR3 residues: CASSDVQADTQYF. In DNA, the CDR3 is TGTGCCAGCAGCGACGTACAAGCAGATACGCAGTATTTT.

This chain joins TRBV6-2 or TRBV6-3 and TRBJ2-7; D possibly corresponds to TRBD2 (6 bases). CDR3 length: 14 residues. Germline CDR1 is MNHEY and CDR2 is SVGEGT. Trimming left V 2 bases short and J 3 bases short, with 11 bases between. This CDR3 reads CASSYDAGFYEQYF. DNA of the CDR3: TGTGCCAGCAGTTACGACGCGGGGTTCTACGAGCAGTACTTC.